These T cell receptor beta chains were read from a single sample in a study of T cell changes during pregnancy in multiple sclerosis. Sequencing used immunoSEQ multiplex PCR; TCRdb keeps in-frame clones, though not all of them. The sample records tens of thousands of clones, roughly 93% being singletons. Sample: peripheral blood, taken in the second trimester of pregnancy. The receptors shown here come from a female donor with multiple sclerosis, enrolled in a pregnancy study. Each CDR3 is given with its conserved first and last residue. A D gene is named only where the DNA matches it firmly. A row's size may be missing; if present it is once, few, many or a size class.

CDR3 length: 15; D gene: -; J gene: TRBJ2-1; V gene: TRBV27; clone size: -; CDR3 DNA: TGTGCCAGCAGTTCCCCCCCCAGTCGGGGGAATGAGCAGTTCTTC; CDR3 protein: CASSSPPSRGNEQFF
CDR3 length: 13; D gene: TRBD1; J gene: TRBJ1-1; V gene: TRBV7-8; clone size: -; CDR3 DNA: TGTGCCAGCAGCCATCGAGACCTCAGGGGGGCTTTCTTT; CDR3 protein: CASSHRDLRGAFF
CDR3 length: 13; D gene: -; J gene: TRBJ2-5; V gene: TRBV7-9; clone size: -; CDR3 DNA: TGTGCCAGCAGCCGCGACAGTGGGGAGACCCAGTACTTC; CDR3 protein: CASSRDSGETQYF
CDR3 length: 13; D gene: -; J gene: TRBJ2-1; V gene: TRBV30; clone size: -; CDR3 DNA: TGTGCCTGGAGTAGCGGTACCTACAATGAGCAGTTCTTC; CDR3 protein: CAWSSGTYNEQFF
CDR3 length: 16; D gene: -; J gene: TRBJ1-1; V gene: TRBV4-1; clone size: -; CDR3 DNA: TGCGCCAGCAGCCAAGTTTTTACCTCAGGGGAAAAGGGTGCTTTCTTT; CDR3 protein: CASSQVFTSGEKGAFF
CDR3 length: 15; D gene: -; J gene: TRBJ2-7; V gene: TRBV5-6; clone size: once; CDR3 DNA: TGTGCCAGCAGCTTTCTGGGACACAAATCCTACGAGCAGTACTTC; CDR3 protein: CASSFLGHKSYEQYF
CDR3 length: 14; D gene: TRBD2; J gene: TRBJ2-1; V gene: TRBV19; clone size: once; CDR3 DNA: TGTGCCAGTAGTATACTAGCGGGGGTGCGTGAGCAGTTCTTC; CDR3 protein: CASSILAGVREQFF
CDR3 length: 13; D gene: -; J gene: TRBJ2-3; V gene: TRBV5-1; clone size: -; CDR3 DNA: TGCGCCAGCAGCTTGGCCGGCACAGATACGCAGTATTTT; CDR3 protein: CASSLAGTDTQYF
CDR3 length: 14; D gene: -; J gene: TRBJ2-7; V gene: TRBV4-2; clone size: -; CDR3 DNA: TGTGCCAGCAGCCAAGATGGACAGTCGGGAGAGCAGTACTTC; CDR3 protein: CASSQDGQSGEQYF
CDR3 length: 13; D gene: TRBD1; J gene: TRBJ2-5; V gene: TRBV29-1; clone size: -; CDR3 DNA: TGCAGCGGGGGACAGGGGCTGGGAGAGACCCAGTACTTC; CDR3 protein: CSGGQGLGETQYF
CDR3 length: 17; D gene: TRBD1; J gene: TRBJ1-5; V gene: TRBV5-8; clone size: once; CDR3 DNA: TGTGCCAGCAGCTTGCTGACAGGGGCCTATAGCAATCAGCCCCAGCATTTT; CDR3 protein: CASSLLTGAYSNQPQHF
CDR3 length: 16; D gene: TRBD2; J gene: TRBJ2-1; V gene: TRBV9; clone size: -; CDR3 DNA: TGTGCCAGCAGCCTACAGCCGCGTCGGGGGGGGAATGAGCAGTTCTTC; CDR3 protein: CASSLQPRRGGNEQFF
CDR3 length: 12; D gene: -; J gene: TRBJ1-2; V gene: TRBV6-5; clone size: -; CDR3 DNA: TGTGCCAGCAGACAGGGTATCTATGGCTACACCTTC; CDR3 protein: CASRQGIYGYTF
CDR3 length: 15; D gene: TRBD1; J gene: TRBJ2-7; V gene: TRBV15; clone size: few; CDR3 DNA: TGTGCCACCAGCAGAGGACAGGGGGCTGATGACGAGCAGTACTTC; CDR3 protein: CATSRGQGADDEQYF
CDR3 length: 16; D gene: -; J gene: TRBJ1-5; V gene: TRBV21-1; clone size: -; CDR3 DNA: TGTGCCAGCAGCAAACGAGACAGGGCGACTGATCAGCCCCAGCATTTT; CDR3 protein: CASSKRDRATDQPQHF
CDR3 length: 13; D gene: -; J gene: TRBJ2-7; V gene: TRBV7-8; clone size: -; CDR3 DNA: TGTGCCAGCAGCGTGAACAGGGCTGGGGAGCAGTACTTC; CDR3 protein: CASSVNRAGEQYF
CDR3 length: 15; D gene: TRBD2; J gene: TRBJ2-3; V gene: TRBV6-5; clone size: -; CDR3 DNA: TGTGCCAGCAGTGCTAGCGGGGCACGCACAGATACGCAGTATTTT; CDR3 protein: CASSASGARTDTQYF
CDR3 length: 13; D gene: TRBD1; J gene: TRBJ1-1; V gene: TRBV5-1; clone size: -; CDR3 DNA: TGCGCCAGCAGCCCGGACAGGGACACTGAAGCTTTCTTT; CDR3 protein: CASSPDRDTEAFF
CDR3 length: 14; D gene: -; J gene: TRBJ1-1; V gene: TRBV5-1; clone size: -; CDR3 DNA: TGCGCCAGCAGCTTGGACAGCTTGAACACTGAAGCTTTCTTT; CDR3 protein: CASSLDSLNTEAFF
CDR3 length: 17; D gene: -; J gene: TRBJ2-5; V gene: TRBV4-2; clone size: -; CDR3 DNA: TGTGCCAGCAGCCAAGGAAGCCGGGGGGCCGACGTGGAGACCCAGTACTTC; CDR3 protein: CASSQGSRGADVETQYF
CDR3 length: 14; D gene: TRBD1; J gene: TRBJ1-1; V gene: TRBV7-2; clone size: -; CDR3 DNA: TGTGCCAGCAGCCCGAATGCAGGGGGCACTGAAGCTTTCTTT; CDR3 protein: CASSPNAGGTEAFF
CDR3 length: 13; D gene: -; J gene: TRBJ1-1; V gene: TRBV7-9; clone size: -; CDR3 DNA: TGTGCCAGCAGCTTGGAAGGGGGAACTGAAGCTTTCTTT; CDR3 protein: CASSLEGGTEAFF
CDR3 length: 19; D gene: TRBD1; J gene: TRBJ2-5; V gene: TRBV5-4; clone size: -; CDR3 DNA: TGTGCCAGCAGCTTTTATCGGGTCTACAGGGGTTATGGGCAAGAGACCCAGTACTTC; CDR3 protein: CASSFYRVYRGYGQETQYF
CDR3 length: 13; D gene: -; J gene: TRBJ2-7; V gene: TRBV18; clone size: few; CDR3 DNA: TGTGCCAGCTCACCAAGCCAGCGCTACGAGCAGTACTTC; CDR3 protein: CASSPSQRYEQYF
CDR3 length: 13; D gene: -; J gene: TRBJ2-5; V gene: TRBV5-1; clone size: -; CDR3 DNA: TGCGCCAGCAGCTCGACTCCGGGAGAGACCCAGTACTTC; CDR3 protein: CASSSTPGETQYF
CDR3 length: 11; D gene: -; J gene: TRBJ2-1; V gene: TRBV2; clone size: -; CDR3 DNA: TGTGCCAGCAGTCGAGCGGCCGAGCAGTTCTTC; CDR3 protein: CASSRAAEQFF
CDR3 length: 14; D gene: TRBD1; J gene: TRBJ2-7; V gene: TRBV7-9; clone size: -; CDR3 DNA: TGTGCCAGCAGCTTTGGACAGGGTGACTACGAGCAGTACTTC; CDR3 protein: CASSFGQGDYEQYF
CDR3 length: 18; D gene: TRBD2; J gene: TRBJ2-6; V gene: TRBV4-3; clone size: -; CDR3 DNA: TGCGCCAGCAGCCAAGATGTGGCGGGGGGATCCGGGGCCAACGTCCTGACTTTC; CDR3 protein: CASSQDVAGGSGANVLTF
CDR3 length: 15; D gene: -; J gene: TRBJ1-4; V gene: TRBV10-3; clone size: -; CDR3 DNA: TGTGCCATCAGTGAGTTTGGGGCCACTAATGAAAAACTGTTTTTT; CDR3 protein: CAISEFGATNEKLFF
CDR3 length: 13; D gene: -; J gene: TRBJ2-7; V gene: TRBV11-2; clone size: -; CDR3 DNA: TGTGCCAGCAGCTTAGGCCCACACTACGAGCAGTACTTC; CDR3 protein: CASSLGPHYEQYF
CDR3 length: 14; D gene: -; J gene: TRBJ2-1; V gene: TRBV2; clone size: -; CDR3 DNA: TGTGCCAGCAGTGGTGGCAACGCCTACAATGAGCAGTTCTTC; CDR3 protein: CASSGGNAYNEQFF
CDR3 length: 13; D gene: TRBD2; J gene: TRBJ2-5; V gene: TRBV18; clone size: -; CDR3 DNA: TGTGCCAGCTCCCGCGGGAGCCAAGAGACCCAGTACTTC; CDR3 protein: CASSRGSQETQYF
CDR3 length: 16; D gene: TRBD1; J gene: TRBJ1-1; V gene: TRBV5-1; clone size: -; CDR3 DNA: TGCGCCAGCAGCTTTAACAGGGGGCAGATGAACACTGAAGCTTTCTTT; CDR3 protein: CASSFNRGQMNTEAFF
CDR3 length: 14; D gene: -; J gene: TRBJ1-1; V gene: TRBV5-1; clone size: -; CDR3 DNA: TGCGCCAGCAGCTTGCAAGTCCTAGGCACTGAAGCTTTCTTT; CDR3 protein: CASSLQVLGTEAFF
CDR3 length: 12; D gene: -; J gene: TRBJ1-2; V gene: TRBV27; clone size: -; CDR3 DNA: TGTGCCAGCAGCCCCCATAACTATGGCTACACCTTC; CDR3 protein: CASSPHNYGYTF
CDR3 length: 17; D gene: -; J gene: TRBJ2-6; V gene: TRBV5-6; clone size: -; CDR3 DNA: TGTGCCAGCAGCTCGGTATCTATTTACTCTGGGGCCAACGTCCTGACTTTC; CDR3 protein: CASSSVSIYSGANVLTF
CDR3 length: 18; D gene: -; J gene: TRBJ2-5; V gene: TRBV28; clone size: -; CDR3 DNA: TGTGCCAGCAGTTTGGGATCCGCAGGGTCATACATGAAAGAGACCCAGTACTTC; CDR3 protein: CASSLGSAGSYMKETQYF
CDR3 length: 14; D gene: -; J gene: TRBJ1-2; V gene: TRBV4-3; clone size: few; CDR3 DNA: TGCGCCAGCAGCCCAATACGGGGGGAAGAGGGCTACACCTTC; CDR3 protein: CASSPIRGEEGYTF
CDR3 length: 15; D gene: -; J gene: TRBJ2-3; V gene: TRBV7-9; clone size: -; CDR3 DNA: TGTGCCTCCGGCCCTGGGGGGGGGCGGGGAGATACGCAGTATTTT; CDR3 protein: CASGPGGGRGDTQYF
CDR3 length: 17; D gene: TRBD2; J gene: TRBJ2-2; V gene: TRBV7-2; clone size: -; CDR3 DNA: TGTGCCAGCAGCCTGACTAGCGGGGGGGCTCTTGGCGGGGAGCTGTTTTTT; CDR3 protein: CASSLTSGGALGGELFF
CDR3 length: 15; D gene: -; J gene: TRBJ1-6; V gene: TRBV2; clone size: -; CDR3 DNA: TGTGCCAGCAGTGTGACTGGGAGGGAGAATTCACCCCTCCACTTT; CDR3 protein: CASSVTGRENSPLHF
CDR3 length: 14; D gene: -; J gene: TRBJ1-1; V gene: TRBV5-1; clone size: -; CDR3 DNA: TGCGCCAGCAGCTTGGTCGGGGGAGGCACTGAAGCTTTCTTT; CDR3 protein: CASSLVGGGTEAFF
CDR3 length: 14; D gene: TRBD1; J gene: TRBJ2-7; V gene: TRBV19; clone size: once; CDR3 DNA: TGTGCCAGTAGTCGGGGACAGATCTCCTACGAGCAGTACTTC; CDR3 protein: CASSRGQISYEQYF
CDR3 length: 15; D gene: TRBD1; J gene: TRBJ1-4; V gene: TRBV6-5; clone size: -; CDR3 DNA: TGTGCCAGCAGTTCCGGACAGGGGGTGAGGGAAAAACTGTTTTTT; CDR3 protein: CASSSGQGVREKLFF
CDR3 length: 11; D gene: -; J gene: TRBJ2-3; V gene: TRBV20-1; clone size: -; CDR3 DNA: TGCAGTGCCCAGAGCACAGATACGCAGTATTTT; CDR3 protein: CSAQSTDTQYF
CDR3 length: 14; D gene: TRBD1; J gene: TRBJ1-4; V gene: TRBV2; clone size: -; CDR3 DNA: TGTGCCAGCAGTGTACAGGGGGCTGGGGAAAAACTGTTTTTT; CDR3 protein: CASSVQGAGEKLFF
CDR3 length: 14; D gene: TRBD2; J gene: TRBJ2-3; V gene: TRBV6-5; clone size: -; CDR3 DNA: TGTGCCAGCAAGTCTAGCGGGGCTTTAGATACGCAGTATTTT; CDR3 protein: CASKSSGALDTQYF
CDR3 length: 15; D gene: -; J gene: TRBJ2-1; V gene: TRBV30; clone size: -; CDR3 DNA: TGTGCCTGGCGGGCCGGGGTGGGGATGTACAATGAGCAGTTCTTC; CDR3 protein: CAWRAGVGMYNEQFF
CDR3 length: 13; D gene: -; J gene: TRBJ1-6; V gene: TRBV11-3; clone size: -; CDR3 DNA: TGTGCCAGCAGCCGAGCGTATAATTCACCCCTCCACTTT; CDR3 protein: CASSRAYNSPLHF
CDR3 length: 15; D gene: -; J gene: TRBJ2-5; V gene: TRBV18; clone size: -; CDR3 DNA: TGTGCCAGCTCACCGCCTGGACAGTACCAAGAGACCCAGTACTTC; CDR3 protein: CASSPPGQYQETQYF
CDR3 length: 14; D gene: TRBD1; J gene: TRBJ2-2; V gene: TRBV2; clone size: -; CDR3 DNA: TGTGCCAGCAAGCAGGGGGACACCTTCGGGGAGCTGTTTTTT; CDR3 protein: CASKQGDTFGELFF
CDR3 length: 19; D gene: TRBD1; J gene: TRBJ1-1; V gene: TRBV4-3; clone size: -; CDR3 DNA: TGCGCCAGCAGCCAAGCCCCGACAGGGGTTTGGGTCACTCGCACTGAAGCTTTCTTT; CDR3 protein: CASSQAPTGVWVTRTEAFF